This T cell receptor (beta chain) was found in a study of T cell responses to AZD1222 COVID-19 vaccine. Libraries were prepared by immunoSEQ multiplex PCR; TCRdb keeps only in-frame clonotypes and omits some of them. This table has some 160,000 clones, approximately 90% appearing once. The receptor was derived from an adult in good health. Sequencing was performed on peripheral blood, taken on day 0 of AZD1222 vaccination.

CDR3 DNA: TGTGCCAGTAGCGAACCCCTTATAATAGGCAGCAATCAGCCCCAGCATTTT. This sequence encodes CASSEPLIIGSNQPQHF. The J gene is TRBJ1-5, the V gene TRBV19; no definite D call. V lost 6 bases and J lost 1, with 19 bases in between. This CDR3 is built from 17 residues. Germline values: CDR1 LNHDA, CDR2 SQIVND (reference sequence).